What follows are 13 T cell receptor beta chains derived from one specimen sequenced in a study of CD8+ T cells in alopecia areata. TCR sequencing used cDNA made by reverse transcription of extracted RNA. The data were produced by immunoSEQ multiplex PCR, yet TCRdb's version contains in-frame clones alone and is incomplete. The data show around 180,000 clones, less than 65% seen once. This sample's treatment: oral pan-JAK inhibitor, 5-10 mg twice daily. Sequencing was performed on CD4+ T cells sorted from blood, taken at week 24, from a patient treated with tofacitinib. Source of these receptors: a human donor with alopecia areata.

The chain recombines TRBV9 with TRBJ2-2; D is unresolved. V lost 2 bases and J 2 bases, leaving 4 bases between the germline ends. CDR1 SGDLS and CDR2 YYNGEE come from the germline V gene. The CDR3 is 13 residues long. CDR3 residues: CASSVKNTGELFF. The DNA of the CDR3 is TGTGCCAGCAGCGTGAAAAACACCGGGGAGCTGTTTTTT.

The gene calls are TRBV9 and TRBJ2-1; no clear D gene. V was clipped by 0 bases and J by 0 bases, with 7 bases between them. Germline lookup yields CDR1 SGDLS and CDR2 YYNGEE. The CDR3 sequence is 15 residues long. The CDR3 spells CASSVAVRSYNEQFF. CDR3 in DNA: TGTGCCAGCAGCGTAGCTGTCCGCTCCTACAATGAGCAGTTCTTC.

The gene calls are TRBV30 and TRBJ2-1; no clear D. CDR3 length: 11 amino acids. Germline V gene data show CDR1 as GTSNPN and CDR2 as SVGIG (reference sequence). V lost 2 bases and J lost 5, with 4 bases in between. The chain's CDR3 is CAWSWNNEQFF. In DNA form, the CDR3 reads TGTGCCTGGAGTTGGAACAATGAGCAGTTCTTC.

This clone was detected only a few times. This rearrangement joins TRBV27 to TRBJ2-5; TRBD1 matches at 7 bases. CDR1 and CDR2 (germline): MNHEY, SMNVEV (reference sequence). The CDR3 is made up of 14 amino acids. Trimming cost V 4 bases and J 7 bases; bases outside gene matches: 9. This CDR3 reads CASSSTGSVGTQYF. The CDR3, as DNA: TGTGCCAGCAGTTCGACAGGGTCCGTGGGGACCCAGTACTTC.

This clone was recorded a few times. The chain employs TRBV5-6 and TRBJ1-5; D might be TRBD1 (5 bases). The CDR3 runs to 15 residues. Germline V gene data show CDR1 as SGHDT and CDR2 as YYEEEE. The V end lost 1 base, the J end lost 1 base, and 9 bases lay between the germline ends. The CDR3 here is CASSLTGGSNQPQHF. DNA of the CDR3: TGTGCCAGCAGCTTGACAGGAGGGAGCAATCAGCCCCAGCATTTT.

At least ten counts were recorded for this clone. The chain carries TRBV19 and TRBJ2-1; D might be TRBD1 (5 bases). The CDR3 covers 16 residues. From germline, CDR1 is LNHDA and CDR2 SQIVND (reference sequence). V dropped 6 bases and J dropped 6 bases, with 21 bases sitting between them. Written as DNA, the CDR3 is TGTGCCAGTAGAAAAGGGGCCGTGGGCCTTTTCAATGAGCAGTTCTTC. This codes for CASRKGAVGLFNEQFF.

The CDR3 bases are TGTGCCAGCAGCAGAGCGAACTATGGCTACACCTTC. Translation gives CASSRANYGYTF. V gene TRBV7-9 combines with J gene TRBJ1-2, with no clear D. CDR3 length: 12 amino acids. Germline V gene lookup returns CDR1 SEHNR and CDR2 FQNEAQ (reference sequence). Trimming took 5 bases from V and 2 from J, leaving 6 bases between them.

This clone has more than one count but fewer than ten. The rearrangement links TRBV10-3 to TRBJ2-1; D remains unclear. This CDR3 region has 11 residues. Trimming left V 4 bases short and J 7 bases short, with 5 bases between. Per germline, CDR1 ENHRY and CDR2 SYGVKD. The CDR3 DNA reads as TGTGCCATCAGTGCTAAAAATGAGCAGTTCTTC. Protein sequence: CAISAKNEQFF.

The rearrangement uses TRBV5-6 and TRBJ2-5, with D perhaps matching TRBD1 or TRBD2 (5 bases each). Between the trimmed V and J ends, which lost 2 bases and 5 bases, there was a span of 22 bases. This CDR3 is 17 amino acids long. CDR1 is SGHDT, CDR2 YYEEEE, per germline. CDR3 in amino acids: CASSLGTSAVEKETQYF. The DNA for the CDR3 is TGTGCCAGCAGCTTAGGGACCTCCGCGGTGGAAAAGGAGACCCAGTACTTC. Complete variable domain (other parts from reference TRBV5-6 and TRBJ2-5): DAGVTQSPTHLIKTRGQQVTLRCSPKSGHDTVSWYQQALGQGPQFIFQYYEEEERQRGNFPDRFSGHQFPNYSSELNVNALLLGDSALYLCASSLGTSAVEKETQYFGPGTRLLVL.

V is TRBV30 and J is TRBJ2-5, with 9 bases identical to TRBD2. V was pared by 2 bases and J by 3 bases, with 7 bases of the junction left unmatched. The CDR3 runs to 15 residues. The germline gives CDR1 GTSNPN, CDR2 SVGIG (reference sequence). The CDR3 spells CAWSRSGGREETQYF. In DNA, the CDR3 is TGTGCCTGGAGTAGAAGCGGGGGGAGGGAAGAGACCCAGTACTTC.

This clone was counted only a few times. The V and J genes are TRBV12-5 and TRBJ2-5; D not resolved. CDR3 length equals 16 residues. V lost 0 bases and J 0 bases, leaving 11 bases between the germline ends. Looked up from germline, CDR1 is LGHNT and CDR2 is FRNRAP. CDR3 sequence: CASGLVLKGDQETQYF. CDR3 DNA: TGTGCTAGTGGTTTGGTACTTAAAGGTGACCAAGAGACCCAGTACTTC.

The V gene is TRBV30, the J gene TRBJ2-6, with 9 nucleotides matching TRBD1. Germline V lookup: CDR1 GTSNPN, CDR2 SVGIG (reference sequence). The trim removed 5 bases at V and 4 bases at J, leaving 9 bases unmatched. This CDR3 is built from 16 residues. CDR3 region: CAWAAGTGTGANVLTF. DNA for the CDR3: TGTGCCTGGGCCGCCGGGACAGGGACAGGGGCCAACGTCCTGACTTTC.

This sequence joins TRBV10-3 and TRBJ1-1; D uncertain. Germline V CDR1 and CDR2: ENHRY, SYGVKD. CDR3 length: 12 amino acids. Trimming shortened V by 10 bases and J by 6 bases, and 15 bases separated the two germline ends. CDR3 loop: CASVEGTPEAFF. CDR3 nucleotides: TGTGCCAGCGTGGAGGGTACCCCTGAAGCTTTCTTT.